Listed below are T cell receptor beta chains from one sample, sequenced in a study of T cell responses to AZD1222 COVID-19 vaccine. Data came from immunoSEQ multiplex PCR; TCRdb stores just in-frame clones and leaves some out. The data show roughly 180,000 clones, 90% seen once. The source material was peripheral blood, sampled on day 0 of AZD1222 vaccination. These receptors were collected from an adult in good health. Each CDR3 is given without its conserved first and last residue. A clone size is listed for some rows: how often the clone was seen (once, few, many), or a class if it is expanded.

j_call | v_call | clone_size | cdr3_aa
TRBJ2-1 | TRBV2 | - | ASRALAGGNNEQF
TRBJ2-7 | TRBV10-1 | - | ASSDSRGLLGQY
TRBJ1-5 | TRBV6-2/TRBV6-3 | - | ASSRFTRDQPQH
TRBJ1-1 | TRBV6-5 | - | ASSYSQGTEAF
TRBJ1-1 | TRBV2 | - | ASSDGRNTEAF
TRBJ1-2 | TRBV6-5 | - | ASSTTVYYGYT
TRBJ1-5 | TRBV11-2 | - | ASSLVGGAAQPQH
TRBJ1-5 | TRBV19 | - | ASSLAGSNQPQH
TRBJ2-3 | TRBV18 | - | ASSPQAYGPRDTQY
TRBJ1-2 | TRBV5-1 | - | ASSLAGENYGYT
TRBJ2-3 | TRBV11-2 | once | ASNNLADTQY
TRBJ1-3 | TRBV3-1/TRBV3-2 | - | ASSFDGSSGNTIY
TRBJ2-3 | TRBV5-1 | - | ASILGQGVQDTQY
TRBJ2-7 | TRBV27 | medium-sized | ASSLTQGIREQY
TRBJ2-2 | TRBV3-1/TRBV3-2 | - | ASSQQGSNTGELF
TRBJ2-7 | TRBV21-1 | - | ASRGRRYEQY
TRBJ2-3 | TRBV5-5 | - | ASSLSLDTQY
TRBJ1-2 | TRBV30 | - | AWSQAPYGYT
TRBJ2-6 | TRBV2 | - | ASSVGTLSGANVLT
TRBJ2-7 | TRBV7-9 | - | ASSSEQDRSTYEQY
TRBJ1-2 | TRBV5-6 | few | ASSIRGTHYGYT
TRBJ2-1 | TRBV7-2 | - | ASSRVGGSSYNEQF
TRBJ1-4 | TRBV4-3 | - | ASSQVNGEKLF
TRBJ2-2 | TRBV9 | few | ASSASRTGELF
TRBJ2-7 | TRBV7-9 | - | ASSPGLAGISYEQY
TRBJ2-1 | TRBV10-2 | - | ASSESGSYNEQF
TRBJ2-2 | TRBV30 | once | AWGDQYTGELF
TRBJ1-1 | TRBV2 | - | ASTGTMNTEAF
TRBJ1-2 | TRBV10-1 | - | ASSESCWGKKTGGSYGYT
TRBJ1-1 | TRBV15 | - | ATSRGLSNTEAF
TRBJ1-2 | TRBV21-1 | - | ATEGGTGNYGYT
TRBJ2-7 | TRBV7-9 | - | ASSSLLAGGTEYEQY
TRBJ2-3 | TRBV7-2 | - | ASSSEPGLAATDTQY
TRBJ1-1 | TRBV13 | - | ASSLMGGRGPLNTEAF
TRBJ2-1 | TRBV4-2 | - | ASSQVDRGSYNEQF
TRBJ1-2 | TRBV3-1/TRBV3-2 | - | ASTSTGNGYT
TRBJ2-5 | TRBV7-2 | - | ASSLGPEGNQETQY
TRBJ2-7 | TRBV9 | - | ASSVGIGDSGEQY
TRBJ2-7 | TRBV19 | - | ASTPGQGTGEQY
TRBJ2-7 | TRBV7-2 | - | ASSLWGAGEQY
TRBJ1-1 | TRBV9 | - | ASSVDQGQRAF
TRBJ1-3 | TRBV30 | - | AWSAGSGNTIY
TRBJ1-5 | TRBV6-5 | - | ASSPQGNNQPQH
TRBJ1-1 | TRBV7-9 | - | ASSFVSEAF
TRBJ1-4 | TRBV7-9 | once | ASSAGTAGEKLF
TRBJ1-4 | TRBV6-5 | once | ASTSPQRREKLF